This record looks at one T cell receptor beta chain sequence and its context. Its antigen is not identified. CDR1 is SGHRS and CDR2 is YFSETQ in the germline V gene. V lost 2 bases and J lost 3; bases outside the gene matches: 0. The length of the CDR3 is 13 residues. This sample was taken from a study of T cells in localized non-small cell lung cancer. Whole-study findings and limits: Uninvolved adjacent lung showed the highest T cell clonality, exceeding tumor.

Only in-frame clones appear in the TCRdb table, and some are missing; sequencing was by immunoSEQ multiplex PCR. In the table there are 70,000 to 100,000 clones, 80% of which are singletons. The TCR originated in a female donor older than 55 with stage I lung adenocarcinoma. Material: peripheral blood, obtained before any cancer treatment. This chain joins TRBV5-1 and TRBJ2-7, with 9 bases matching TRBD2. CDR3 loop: CASSFSGSYEQYF. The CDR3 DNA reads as TGCGCCAGCAGCTTTAGCGGGAGCTACGAGCAGTACTTC.